The 32 T cell receptor beta chains reported below all come from one sample, sequenced in a study of glioma-infiltrating T cells. TCR alpha and beta CDR3 regions were amplified from RNA using iRepertoire nested multiplex PCR. Using its own MiXCR run on the multiplex PCR reads, TCRdb lists one record per CDR3 protein. The table has approximately 45,000 distinct CDR3 sequences, 20% to 25% seen once; the top ten hold roughly 6.1%. Input material: glioma tissue, nonneoplastic brain tissue, or PBMCs (not recorded which). The receptors shown here come from a human donor with low-grade glioma or glioblastoma, undergoing nonglioma brain surgery, or in good health (not recorded which).

This clonotype was counted between two and nine times. This sequence joins TRBV7-3 and TRBJ2-7, with D possibly being TRBD2 (5 bases). The CDR3 has 13 amino acids. Germline CDR1 is SGHTA and CDR2 is FQGTGA. The V end was cut by 1 base, the J end by 7 bases, with 11 bases between. CDR3 sequence: CASSLIRDGEQYV. CDR3 DNA sequence: TGTGCCAGCAGCTTAATTCGGGATGGAGAGCAGTACGTC.

The chain couples TRBV7-3 to TRBJ2-7, with a weak D call TRBD1 (6 bases). CDR3 size: 18 residues. Germline CDR1 SGHTA, CDR2 FQGTGA. CDR3 in DNA: TGTGCAAGCAGCTTAAAACGGAGAGGCCGGGACACCTACTACGAGCAGTACGTC. Its protein product is CASSLKRRGRDTYYEQYV.

A remark on this clonotype: Its ends do not fully match the called genes, so a read error is possible. The V and J genes are TRBV7-2 and TRBJ1-6, with D unclear. The CDR3 has 14 amino acids. CDR1 is SGHTA, CDR2 FQGNSA, per germline. CDR3 residues: CASSLRRFYSPLRF. As DNA, the CDR3 is TGTGCCAGCAGCTTAAGACGGTTTTATTCACCCCTCCGCTTT. The whole variable domain, filled in from reference TRBV7-2 and TRBJ1-6, reads GAGVSQSPSNKVTEKGKDVELRCDPISGHTALYWYRQSLGQGLEFLIYFQGNSAPDKSGLPSDRFSAERTGGSVSTLTIQRTQQEDSAVYLCASSLRRFYSPLRFGNGTRLTVT.

This clonotype was found many times. The chain couples TRBV28 to TRBJ2-7; tentative D call: TRBD1 (6 bases). The V gene's germline CDR1 is MDHEN and CDR2 SYDVKM. The CDR3 runs to 12 residues. V was shortened by 4 bases and J by 5 bases, with 9 bases between the two germline ends. DNA of the CDR3: TGTGCCAGCAGTTCAGGGGCCGACGAGCAGTACTTC. Encoded protein: CASSSGADEQYF.

This clonotype was recorded only once. One junction end does not reproduce the germline sequence, and a read error may be involved. The chain carries TRBV28 and TRBJ1-5, with D tentatively TRBD1 (6 bases). The CDR3 has 15 amino acids. Germline V lookup: CDR1 MDHEN, CDR2 SYDVKM. CDR3 sequence (DNA): TGTTCCAGCAGTTTATCGCAACAGGGCAAGATGCCCCAGCATTTT. This codes for CSSSLSQQGKMPQHF.

There are many counts of this clonotype. V gene TRBV11-2 combines with J gene TRBJ1-1; weak D call: TRBD1 (5 bases). V dropped 0 bases and J dropped 2 bases, with 13 bases sitting between them. The CDR3 is 16 amino acids. Germline CDR1 reads SGHAT; CDR2 reads FQNNGV. The CDR3 bases are TGTGCCAGCAGCTTAGAGGGGGACTGGATAAACACTGAAGCTTTCTTT. Translation: CASSLEGDWINTEAFF.

This clonotype was picked up a small number of times. The germline gene is not matched at one end of the junction; a read error may be the cause. The CDR3 spells CARSSRVIGNTIYF. The CDR3 DNA reads as TGTGCCCGCAGTTCTCGGGTTATTGGAAACACCATATATTTT. The genes are TRBV6-5 and TRBJ1-3; D ambiguous. The CDR3 runs to 14 residues. Germline V lookup: CDR1 MNHEY, CDR2 SVGAGI.

In the case of this clonotype: This may be a read error, as it is one base from a much larger clone. The V call is TRBV10-3, the J call TRBJ1-2; 10 nucleotides line up with TRBD1. The V segment lost 3 bases and the J segment 9 bases; nucleotides outside the gene matches: 10. The CDR3 length is 15 residues. CDR1 is ENHRY and CDR2 is SYGVKD in the germline V gene. The CDR3 reads CAISDPGQGMECYTF. CDR3 DNA sequence: TGTGCCATCAGTGATCCGGGACAGGGGATGGAATGCTACACCTTC.

The chain has TRBV5-1 and TRBJ1-6, with a possible D match to TRBD1 (6 bases). The CDR3 sequence is 16 residues long. The germline V gene encodes CDR1 SGHRS and CDR2 YFSETQ. Trimming took 4 bases from V and 6 from J, leaving 17 bases between them. The CDR3 DNA reads TGCGCCAGCAGCACGGGGGGCAGGGCAACTAATTCACCCCTCCACTTT. This sequence encodes CASSTGGRATNSPLHF.

A few counts support this clonotype. The chain recombines TRBV9 with TRBJ2-7; no clear D. The germline V gene has CDR1 SGDLS and CDR2 YYNGEE. This CDR3 region has 13 residues. Trimming removed 2 bases at V and 4 bases at J, with 10 bases between. CDR3 sequence: CASSVGTLYEQYF. CDR3 DNA sequence: TGTGCCAGCAGCGTGGGAACACTTTACGAGCAGTACTTC.

Many counts were recorded for this clonotype. The genes are TRBV20-1 and TRBJ1-5, with a possible D match to TRBD1 (5 bases). The CDR3 loop spans 13 amino acids. Germline V gives CDR1 DFQATT, CDR2 SNEGSKA (reference sequence). V gave up 6 bases and J gave up 0 bases, with 9 bases separating them. For the CDR3, the DNA is TGCAGTGCCCGGGGGGTTAGCAATCAGCCCCAGCATTTT. This gives the protein CSARGVSNQPQHF.

At least ten counts were recorded for this clonotype. The V call is TRBV5-6, the J call TRBJ2-7; D is possibly TRBD1 (6 bases). CDR3 length: 15 amino acids. V shed 7 bases and J shed 2 bases, with 19 bases lying between them. Per germline, CDR1 SGHDT and CDR2 YYEEEE. Here the CDR3 reads CASAARRTVTYEQYF. CDR3 DNA sequence: TGTGCCAGCGCTGCACGCAGGACAGTCACCTACGAGCAGTACTTC.

This clonotype was counted ten times or more. This sequence joins TRBV6-2 or TRBV6-3 and TRBJ2-3; D not resolved. CDR3 length: 12 residues. The V end lost 3 bases, the J end lost 6 bases, and 7 bases lay between the germline ends. The germline V gene has CDR1 MNHEY and CDR2 SVGEGT. The CDR3 region has the DNA TGTGCCAGCAGTTATCTCGGGGATACGCAGTATTTT. This sequence encodes CASSYLGDTQYF.

A remark on this clonotype: It may be a read error: a sequence one base away is much more abundant. The chain carries TRBV5-4 and TRBJ2-2; D is undetermined. CDR3 size: 14 residues. The ends were cut back, 4 bases at V and 4 bases at J, with 11 bases in the middle. The germline V gene has CDR1 SGHNT and CDR2 YYREEE (reference sequence). In DNA, the CDR3 is TGTGCCAGCAGCATGTACTTATCCACCGGGGAGCTGTTTTTT. Translating gives CASSMYLSTGELFF.

In this sample, this clonotype turned up many times. The DNA of the CDR3 is TGTGCCAGCAGTGAAGTAGGGTCAGGTGGAAACACCATATATTTT. Translated, it gives CASSEVGSGGNTIYF. The chain couples TRBV2 to TRBJ1-3; D gene uncertain. Germline loops: CDR1 SNHLY, CDR2 FYNNEI. Trimming stripped 1 base from V and 3 bases from J, with 10 bases between. The CDR3 totals 15 residues.

About this clonotype itself: A much larger clone is a single base away; this may be a read error. V gene TRBV19 combines with J gene TRBJ1-6; D is unclear. The ends were cut back, 6 bases at V and 10 bases at J, with 1 base in the middle. From germline, CDR1 is LNHDA and CDR2 SQIVND (reference sequence). The CDR3 has 9 residues. In DNA, the CDR3 is TGTGCCAGTAGCTCACCCCTCCACTTT. This gives the protein CASSSPLHF.

This clonotype showed up many times. The rearrangement uses TRBV4-2 and TRBJ1-3; D is perhaps TRBD1 (5 bases). With 3 bases removed from V and 9 bases from J, the gap between germline ends came to 12 bases. From germline, CDR1 is LGHNA and CDR2 YNFKEQ. The CDR3 spans 13 residues. This chain's CDR3 is CASSQVWDPTIYF. In DNA form, the CDR3 reads TGTGCCAGCAGCCAGGTCTGGGACCCCACCATATATTTT.

This clonotype came up many times. The chain joins TRBV6-2 or TRBV6-3 to TRBJ2-7; 10 bases are a match to TRBD1. With 2 bases clipped from V and 2 bases from J, the junction kept 3 bases outside the gene matches. The germline CDR1 and CDR2 sequences are MNHEY and SVGEGT. The CDR3 loop spans 15 amino acids. The CDR3 region has the DNA TGTGCCAGCAGTTACGGACAGGGGGATACCTACGAGCAGTACTTC. Its protein product is CASSYGQGDTYEQYF.

This clonotype was picked up many times. The CDR3 reads CASSSASAEQFF. The CDR3 DNA follows: TGTGCCAGCTCATCCGCTAGCGCTGAGCAGTTCTTC. This rearrangement joins TRBV18 to TRBJ2-1; a weak D match, TRBD2 (6 bases). Trimming shortened V by 5 bases and J by 9 bases, and 11 bases separated the two germline ends. The length of the CDR3 is 12 residues. Germline-derived CDR1 and CDR2 are KGHSH and LQKENI. Full variable domain (missing parts from reference TRBV18 and TRBJ2-1): NAGVMQNPRHLVRRRGQEARLRCSPMKGHSHVYWYRQLPEEGLKFMVYLQKENIIDESGMPKERFSAEFPKEGPSILRIQQVVRGDSAAYFCASSSASAEQFFGPGTRLTVL.

There are many counts of this clonotype. The chain carries TRBV28 and TRBJ2-3; no clear D. Germline CDR1 reads MDHEN; CDR2 reads SYDVKM. CDR3 length: 15 amino acids. V was shortened by 5 bases and J by 0 bases, with 12 bases between the two germline ends. The CDR3 region has the DNA TGTGCCAGCAGTCCCGGATCTTCTAGCACAGATACGCAGTATTTT. It is translated as CASSPGSSSTDTQYF.

V is TRBV4-1 and J is TRBJ1-6, with 7 bases lining up with TRBD1. The germline gives CDR1 MGHRA, CDR2 YSYEKL. The trim removed 4 bases at V and 11 bases at J, leaving 11 bases unmatched. CDR3 size: 15 residues. CDR3 DNA sequence: TGCGCCAGCAGCCGTCAGACAGGGTACGATCCACCCCTCCACTTT. It translates to CASSRQTGYDPPLHF.

This clonotype was recorded once. Given a much more abundant clone one base away, this may be a read error. The chain combines TRBV5-4 with TRBJ2-1; weak D call: TRBD2 (5 bases). The CDR3 extends over 13 amino acids. Per germline, CDR1 SGHNT and CDR2 YYREEE (reference sequence). Trimming shortened V by 4 bases and J by 8 bases, and 13 bases separated the two germline ends. The CDR3 sequence: CASSRGLGYEQFF. CDR3 coding DNA: TGTGCCAGCAGCCGCGGGCTCGGCTATGAGCAGTTCTTC.

The chain is built from TRBV7-9 and TRBJ1-1, with no clear D. V was clipped by 8 bases and J by 11 bases, with 15 bases between them. The CDR3 contains 11 residues. Germline V gives CDR1 SEHNR, CDR2 FQNEAQ (reference sequence). CDR3 region: CASAAVTKAFF. The CDR3 DNA follows: TGTGCCAGCGCGGCAGTCACTAAGGCTTTCTTT.

The sample holds many counts of this clonotype. The chain uses TRBV12-3 or TRBV12-4 and TRBJ2-7; 8 bases are shared with TRBD2. J gave up 3 bases and V 6 bases, and 7 bases lay outside the gene matches. The CDR3 extends over 14 amino acids. Here the CDR3 reads CASRGGTRGYEQYF. The CDR3 DNA reads as TGTGCCAGCAGGGGAGGGACTAGAGGCTACGAGCAGTACTTC.

A note on this clonotype: Given the absence of the conserved phenylalanine or tryptophan at the CDR3 end, a read error is likely. V usage is TRBV12-3 or TRBV12-4 and J usage is TRBJ2-1; 8 bases match TRBD2. Trimming at V came to 5 bases and at J to 8 bases, leaving 14 bases not matched to a gene. This CDR3 spans 16 amino acids. CDR3 DNA sequence: TGTGCCAGCAGTGACCGCCTCCAGCGGGGGAGGGATGAGCAGTTCCTC. Its protein product is CASSDRLQRGRDEQFL.

The rearrangement uses TRBV5-6 and TRBJ1-2; 7 positions match TRBD1. The junction had 7 bases not matched to a gene; V was cut back by 6 bases and J by 8 bases. This CDR3 comprises 12 residues. Germline loops: CDR1 SGHDT, CDR2 YYEEEE. The CDR3 DNA sequence: TGTGCCAGCACTCAGGGGGTTGGAGGCTACACCTTC. This codes for CASTQGVGGYTF.

This clonotype came up many times. The J gene is TRBJ1-1, the V gene TRBV4-1, with D maybe TRBD1 (6 bases). Trimming pared 6 bases from V and 6 bases from J, leaving 20 bases between. Germline V gene data show CDR1 as MGHRA and CDR2 as YSYEKL. The CDR3 has 15 residues. The CDR3 sequence: CASSPSRGSSSEAFF. As DNA, the CDR3 is TGCGCCAGCAGTCCCTCCAGGGGATCCTCATCTGAAGCTTTCTTT.

This clonotype was picked up many times. V gene TRBV24-1 combines with J gene TRBJ2-1; TRBD2 is a possible D gene (6 bases). This CDR3 is built from 15 residues. V was pared by 7 bases and J by 0 bases, with 12 bases between. The germline gives CDR1 KGHDR, CDR2 SFDVKD. The CDR3 is CATSARGSSYNEQFF. The CDR3 coding sequence is TGTGCCACCAGCGCGCGGGGCAGCTCCTACAATGAGCAGTTCTTC.

Ten or more counts support this clonotype. The chain is built from TRBV18 and TRBJ2-3, with D perhaps matching TRBD1 (5 bases). The V end lost 3 bases, the J end lost 5 bases, and 12 bases lay between the germline ends. Germline lookup yields CDR1 KGHSH and CDR2 LQKENI. This CDR3 comprises 14 residues. CDR3: CASSPTAGIDTQYF. DNA for the CDR3: TGTGCCAGCTCACCGACGGCAGGGATAGATACGCAGTATTTT.

In the case of this clonotype: A much larger clone differs by one base, so this may be a read error. V usage is TRBV18 and J usage is TRBJ2-3; 11 positions match TRBD1. The CDR3 covers 15 residues. Germline CDR1 reads KGHSH; CDR2 reads LQKENI. The CDR3 region has the DNA TGTGCCGGCTCACGGACAGGGGGCGCCGCAGATACGCAGTATTTT. Its translation is CAGSRTGGAADTQYF.

The chain uses TRBV25-1 and TRBJ2-1, with 12 bases fitting TRBD2. The CDR3 consists of 15 residues. With V trimmed by 6 bases and J by 4 bases, 4 bases remained unmatched. The germline V gene has CDR1 MGHDK and CDR2 SYGVNS. CDR3 sequence: CASSGLAGRYNEQFF. Here the CDR3 DNA reads TGTGCCAGCAGCGGACTAGCGGGAAGGTACAATGAGCAGTTCTTC.

This clonotype was picked up many times. CDR3 amino acids: CASDLAGLYTQYF. CDR3 DNA sequence: TGTGCCAGCGATCTAGCGGGGTTATATACGCAGTATTTT. The chain has TRBV7-9 and TRBJ2-3, with TRBD2 matching 9 bases. After removal of 8 bases from V and 7 bases from J, the junction contained 7 bases not matched to a gene. Germline values: CDR1 SEHNR, CDR2 FQNEAQ (reference sequence). The CDR3 runs to 13 residues.